This T cell receptor beta chain is from a study of spatial heterogeneity in lung cancer. Regarding time point: sample taken at primary tumor resection. Whole RNA, isolated from tumor, nontumor lung or frozen PBMC, was sequenced without prior sorting. With 3 bases clipped from V and 4 bases from J, the junction kept 4 bases outside the gene matches. CDR1 and CDR2 (germline): SGDLS, YYNGEE. The CDR3 runs 16 residues. TCRdb passed the 5' RACE reads through MiXCR, listing each CDR3 protein once. The sample consists of about 85,000 distinct CDR3 sequences, under 25% of them appearing once. The V call is TRBV9, the J call TRBJ2-3, with 14 nucleotides matching TRBD2. This TCR came from a male donor with early-stage non-small cell lung cancer. The sequences come from PBMCs, collected at surgery. CDR3 sequence reads: CASSGLAGGYSDTQYF. The CDR3 DNA is TGTGCCAGCAGCGGACTAGCGGGAGGGTACTCAGATACGCAGTATTTT.